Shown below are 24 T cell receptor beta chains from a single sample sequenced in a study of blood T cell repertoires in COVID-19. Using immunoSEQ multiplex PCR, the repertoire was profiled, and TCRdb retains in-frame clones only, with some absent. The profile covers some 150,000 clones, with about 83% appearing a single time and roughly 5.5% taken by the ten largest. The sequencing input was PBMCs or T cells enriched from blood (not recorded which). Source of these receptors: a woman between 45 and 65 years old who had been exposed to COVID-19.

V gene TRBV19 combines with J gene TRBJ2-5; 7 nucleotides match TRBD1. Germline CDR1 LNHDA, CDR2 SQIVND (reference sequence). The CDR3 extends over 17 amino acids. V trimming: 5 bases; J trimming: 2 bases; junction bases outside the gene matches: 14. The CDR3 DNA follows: TGTGCCAGTAGTTCTCGACGGGACAGTAGGTCACAAGAGACCCAGTACTTC. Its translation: CASSSRRDSRSQETQYF.

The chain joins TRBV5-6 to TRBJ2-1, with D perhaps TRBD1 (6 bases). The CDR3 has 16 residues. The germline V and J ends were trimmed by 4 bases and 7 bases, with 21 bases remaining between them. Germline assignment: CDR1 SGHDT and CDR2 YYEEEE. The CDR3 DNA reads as TGTGCCAGCAGCCTAGACAGGCTAAGGGTACAAAATGAGCAGTTCTTC. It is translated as CASSLDRLRVQNEQFF.

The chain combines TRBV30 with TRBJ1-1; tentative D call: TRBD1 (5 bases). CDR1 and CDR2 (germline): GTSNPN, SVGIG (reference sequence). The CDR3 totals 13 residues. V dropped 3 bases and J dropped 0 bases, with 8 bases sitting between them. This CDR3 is CAWRAGMNTEAFF. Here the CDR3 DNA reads TGTGCCTGGAGGGCAGGGATGAACACTGAAGCTTTCTTT.

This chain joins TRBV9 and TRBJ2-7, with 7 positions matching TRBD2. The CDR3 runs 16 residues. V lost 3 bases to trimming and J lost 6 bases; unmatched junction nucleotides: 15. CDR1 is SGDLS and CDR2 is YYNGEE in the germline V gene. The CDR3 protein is CASSATLSGDRGEQYF. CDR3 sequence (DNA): TGTGCCAGCAGCGCTACTCTAAGCGGGGACCGCGGCGAGCAGTACTTC.

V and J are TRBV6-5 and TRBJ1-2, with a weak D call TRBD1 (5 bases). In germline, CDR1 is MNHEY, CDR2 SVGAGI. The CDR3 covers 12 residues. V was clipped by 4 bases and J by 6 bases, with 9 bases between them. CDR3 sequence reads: CASSLIGDGYTF. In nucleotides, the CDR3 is TGTGCCAGCAGTTTAATAGGGGATGGCTACACCTTC.

In DNA form, the CDR3 reads TGTGCCAGCAGTCCTCTCTCAGGGGGCGCGAGATTATGGGGAAACACCATATATTTT. It codes for CASSPLSGGARLWGNTIYF. The rearrangement joins TRBV6-6 to TRBJ1-3; 8 nucleotides agree with TRBD1. The CDR3 runs to 19 residues. The J segment lost 4 bases and the V segment lost 5 bases, leaving 19 bases of the junction unmatched. CDR1 MNHNY and CDR2 SVGAGI come from the germline V gene (reference sequence).

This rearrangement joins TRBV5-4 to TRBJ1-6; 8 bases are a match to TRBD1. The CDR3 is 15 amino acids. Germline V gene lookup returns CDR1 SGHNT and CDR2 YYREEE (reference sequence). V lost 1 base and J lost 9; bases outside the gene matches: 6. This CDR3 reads CASSLSQGDRSPLHF. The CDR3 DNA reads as TGTGCCAGCAGCTTGTCACAGGGGGACCGTTCACCCCTCCACTTT.

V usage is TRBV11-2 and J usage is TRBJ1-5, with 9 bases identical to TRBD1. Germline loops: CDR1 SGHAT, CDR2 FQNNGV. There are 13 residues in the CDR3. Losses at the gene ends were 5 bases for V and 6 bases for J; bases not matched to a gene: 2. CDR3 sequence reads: CASSVTGGQPQHF. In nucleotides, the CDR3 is TGTGCCAGCAGCGTGACAGGGGGTCAGCCCCAGCATTTT.

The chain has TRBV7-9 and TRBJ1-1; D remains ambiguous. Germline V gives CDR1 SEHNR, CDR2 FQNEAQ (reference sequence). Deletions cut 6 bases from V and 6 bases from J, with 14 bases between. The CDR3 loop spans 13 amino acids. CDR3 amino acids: CASRGPLTPEAFF. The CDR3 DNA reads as TGTGCCAGCAGAGGTCCACTAACACCTGAAGCTTTCTTT.

CDR3 loop: CSALLEGYEQYF. As DNA, the CDR3 is TGCAGCGCCCTCCTGGAGGGTTACGAGCAGTACTTC. The V gene is TRBV29-1, the J gene TRBJ2-7; D possibly corresponds to TRBD2 (6 bases). The CDR3 spans 12 residues. Germline assignment: CDR1 SQVTM and CDR2 ANQGSEA. V dropped 7 bases and J dropped 4 bases, with 14 bases sitting between them.

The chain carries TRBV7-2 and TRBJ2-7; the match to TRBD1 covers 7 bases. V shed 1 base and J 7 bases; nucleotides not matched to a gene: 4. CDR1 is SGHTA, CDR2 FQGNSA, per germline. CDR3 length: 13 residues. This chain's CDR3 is CASSLDRDREQYF. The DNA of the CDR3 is TGTGCCAGCAGCTTAGACCGGGACAGAGAGCAGTACTTC. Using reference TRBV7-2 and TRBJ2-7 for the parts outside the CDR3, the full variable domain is GAGVSQSPSNKVTEKGKDVELRCDPISGHTALYWYRQSLGQGLEFLIYFQGNSAPDKSGLPSDRFSAERTGGSVSTLTIQRTQQEDSAVYLCASSLDRDREQYFGPGTRLTVT.

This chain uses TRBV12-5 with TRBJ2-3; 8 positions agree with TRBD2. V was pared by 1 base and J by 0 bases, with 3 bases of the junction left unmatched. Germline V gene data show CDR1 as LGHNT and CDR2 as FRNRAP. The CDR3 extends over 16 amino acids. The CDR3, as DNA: TGTGCTAGTGGTTTGGGAGCTAGCGGGAGCACAGATACGCAGTATTTT. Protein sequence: CASGLGASGSTDTQYF.

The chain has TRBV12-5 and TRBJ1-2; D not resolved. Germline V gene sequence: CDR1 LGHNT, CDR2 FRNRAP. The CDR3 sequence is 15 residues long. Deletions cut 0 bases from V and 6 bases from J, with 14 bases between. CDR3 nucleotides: TGTGCTAGTGGTTTGGTACTCACGAGTCCTCATGGCTACACCTTC. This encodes CASGLVLTSPHGYTF.

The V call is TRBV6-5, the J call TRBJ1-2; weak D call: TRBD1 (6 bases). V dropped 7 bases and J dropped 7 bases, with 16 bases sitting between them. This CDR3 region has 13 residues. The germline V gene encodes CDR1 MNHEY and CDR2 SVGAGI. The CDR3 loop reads CASTLGGAGGYTF. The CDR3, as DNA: TGTGCCAGCACCTTGGGGGGGGCAGGTGGCTACACCTTC.

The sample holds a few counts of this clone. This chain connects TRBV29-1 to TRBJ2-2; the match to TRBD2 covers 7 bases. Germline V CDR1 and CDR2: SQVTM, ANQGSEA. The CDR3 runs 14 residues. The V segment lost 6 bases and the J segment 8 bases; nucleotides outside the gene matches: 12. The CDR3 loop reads CSVGKGGAVGELFF. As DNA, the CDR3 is TGCAGCGTAGGAAAGGGAGGGGCGGTTGGGGAGCTGTTTTTT.

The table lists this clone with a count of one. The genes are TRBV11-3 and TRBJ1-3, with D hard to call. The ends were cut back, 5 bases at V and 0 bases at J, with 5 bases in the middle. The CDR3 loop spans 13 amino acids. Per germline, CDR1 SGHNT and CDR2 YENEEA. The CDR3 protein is CASSPYSGNTIYF. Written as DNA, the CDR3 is TGTGCCAGCAGCCCCTACTCTGGAAACACCATATATTTT.

Here the CDR3 reads CASSPPGSLKTQYF. In DNA, the CDR3 is TGTGCCAGCAGCCCGCCGGGGAGTCTAAAGACCCAGTACTTC. The rearrangement uses TRBV3-1 (or the pseudogene TRBV3-2) and TRBJ2-5; maybe TRBD2 (5 bases). V was shortened by 4 bases and J by 6 bases, with 15 bases between the two germline ends. This CDR3 contains 14 residues. Per the germline V gene, CDR1 is LGHDT and CDR2 is YNNKEL (reference sequence).

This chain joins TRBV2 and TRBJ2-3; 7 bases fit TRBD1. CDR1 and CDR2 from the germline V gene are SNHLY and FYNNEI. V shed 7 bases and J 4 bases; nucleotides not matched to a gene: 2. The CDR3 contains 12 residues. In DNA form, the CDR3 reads TGTGCCAGCAACACAGGGGCAGATACGCAGTATTTT. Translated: CASNTGADTQYF.

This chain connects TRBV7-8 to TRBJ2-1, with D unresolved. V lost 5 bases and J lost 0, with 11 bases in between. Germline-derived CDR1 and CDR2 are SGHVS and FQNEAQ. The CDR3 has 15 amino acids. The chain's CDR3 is CASSARPRSYNEQFF. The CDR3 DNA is TGTGCCAGCAGCGCTAGACCCCGCTCCTACAATGAGCAGTTCTTC. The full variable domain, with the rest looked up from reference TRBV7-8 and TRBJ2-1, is GAGVSQSPRYKVAKRGQDVALRCDPISGHVSLFWYQQALGQGPEFLTYFQNEAQLDKSGLPSDRFFAERPEGSVSTLKIQRTQQEDSAVYLCASSARPRSYNEQFFGPGTRLTVL.

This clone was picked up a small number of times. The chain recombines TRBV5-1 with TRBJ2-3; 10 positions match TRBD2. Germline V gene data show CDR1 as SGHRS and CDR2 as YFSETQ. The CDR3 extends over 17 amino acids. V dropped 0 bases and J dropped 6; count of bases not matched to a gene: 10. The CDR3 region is CASSLVSSGSRGDTQYF. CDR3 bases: TGCGCCAGCAGCTTGGTGTCTAGCGGGAGCCGTGGGGATACGCAGTATTTT.

CDR3 DNA sequence: TGTGCCAGCAGTGTCAGGGACTATAATTCACCCCTCCACTTT. Encoded protein: CASSVRDYNSPLHF. The rearrangement uses TRBV25-1 and TRBJ1-6; the D gene is possibly TRBD1 (5 bases). The V and J ends lost 4 bases and 3 bases respectively, with 7 bases between them. The CDR3 is 14 amino acids. Germline CDR1 and CDR2: MGHDK and SYGVNS.

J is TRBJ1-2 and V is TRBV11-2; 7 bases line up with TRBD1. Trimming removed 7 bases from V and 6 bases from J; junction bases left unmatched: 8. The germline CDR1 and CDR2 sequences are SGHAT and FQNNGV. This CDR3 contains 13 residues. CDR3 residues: CASNRGTVNGYTF. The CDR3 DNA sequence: TGTGCCAGCAACCGCGGGACAGTTAATGGCTACACCTTC.

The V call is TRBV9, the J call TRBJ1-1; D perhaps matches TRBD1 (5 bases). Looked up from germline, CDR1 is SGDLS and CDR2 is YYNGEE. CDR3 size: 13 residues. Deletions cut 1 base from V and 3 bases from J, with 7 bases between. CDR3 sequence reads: CASSVRGDTEAFF. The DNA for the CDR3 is TGTGCCAGCAGCGTACGGGGGGACACTGAAGCTTTCTTT.

The CDR3 reads CASSLWTGGDTQYF. The CDR3 bases are TGTGCCAGCAGTTTATGGACAGGGGGAGATACGCAGTATTTT. This chain connects TRBV27 to TRBJ2-3; 10 nucleotides align to TRBD1. V shed 1 base and J 5 bases; nucleotides not matched to a gene: 0. The CDR3 sequence is 14 residues long. Germline assignment: CDR1 MNHEY and CDR2 SMNVEV (reference sequence).